This record looks at one T cell receptor beta chain sequence and its context. The data are from a study of technical replicates of blood from a few donors. This table comes from immunoSEQ multiplex PCR, and its TCRdb copy is limited to in-frame clones, with some not included. The repertoire holds 45,000 to 60,000 clones, with 75% to 95% as singletons. The V gene's germline CDR1 is KGHSH and CDR2 LQKENI. V was cut by 8 bases and J by 0 bases, with 16 bases left in between. The CDR3 is made up of 15 amino acids. The sample taken for sequencing was PBMCs. This TCR came from a human donor in good health. Some clones in this sample may be carry-over from other donors' samples. The chain carries TRBV18 and TRBJ1-1; D is perhaps TRBD1 (6 bases). The CDR3 is CASTRDNFMNTEAFF. CDR3 bases: TGTGCCAGCACCCGGGACAACTTCATGAACACTGAAGCTTTCTTT.